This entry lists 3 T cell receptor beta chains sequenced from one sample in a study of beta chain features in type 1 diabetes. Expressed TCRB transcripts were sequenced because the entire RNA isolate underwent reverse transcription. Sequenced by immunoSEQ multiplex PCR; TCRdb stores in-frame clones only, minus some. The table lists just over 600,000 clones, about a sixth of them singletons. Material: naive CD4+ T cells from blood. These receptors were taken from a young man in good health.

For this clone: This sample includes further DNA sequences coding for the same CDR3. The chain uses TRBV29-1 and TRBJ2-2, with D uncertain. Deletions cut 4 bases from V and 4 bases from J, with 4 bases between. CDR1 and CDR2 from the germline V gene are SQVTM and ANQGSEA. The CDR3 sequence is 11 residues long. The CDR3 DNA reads TGCAGCGTTGGGGGCACCGGGGAGCTGTTTTTT. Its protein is CSVGGTGELFF.

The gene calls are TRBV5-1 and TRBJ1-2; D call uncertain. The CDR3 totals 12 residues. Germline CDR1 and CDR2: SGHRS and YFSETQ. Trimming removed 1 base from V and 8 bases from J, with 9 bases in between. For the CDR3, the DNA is TGCGCCAGCAGCTTGAGCGTCTGGGGCTACACCTTC. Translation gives CASSLSVWGYTF.

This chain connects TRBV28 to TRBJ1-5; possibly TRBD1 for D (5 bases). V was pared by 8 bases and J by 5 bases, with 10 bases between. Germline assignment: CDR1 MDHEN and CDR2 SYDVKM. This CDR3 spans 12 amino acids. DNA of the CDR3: TGTGCCAGCGGGGGGAGCGATCAGCCCCAGCATTTT. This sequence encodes CASGGSDQPQHF.